The 17 T cell receptor beta chains in this list originate from one sample, sequenced in a study of T cells in Graves' hyperthyroidism and ophthalmopathy. Amplification yielded TCR beta CDR3 regions, with RNA transcripts as the source. First-round RT-PCR targeting the TCR CDR3 was performed with the HTBI primer set. TCRdb re-derived calls from the multiplex PCR reads in MiXCR, one entry per CDR3 protein. The repertoire holds around 250,000 distinct CDR3 sequences, with about 25% as singletons. Sequencing input: blood. All receptors come from a woman between 40 and 50 years old with Graves' ophthalmopathy.

This clonotype was counted at least ten times. This sequence joins TRBV4-1 and TRBJ1-3, with D possibly being TRBD1 (6 bases). Per germline, CDR1 MGHRA and CDR2 YSYEKL. V lost 1 base to trimming and J lost 15 bases, with 19 bases between them. The CDR3 spans 14 residues. CDR3 coding DNA: TGCGCCAGCAGCCAAGCAGCTCGACAGGACCCCGCATATTTT. It codes for CASSQAARQDPAYF.

This clonotype came up many times. The V gene is TRBV7-2, the J gene TRBJ2-7; D is ambiguous. Per germline, CDR1 SGHTA and CDR2 FQGNSA. The CDR3 sequence is 14 residues long. The V end lost 5 bases, the J end lost 7 bases, and 18 bases lay between the germline ends. CDR3 in amino acids: CASSLSAGAGEQYF. The CDR3 DNA is TGTGCCAGCAGCCTCTCAGCAGGAGCCGGTGAGCAGTACTTC.

The rearrangement joins TRBV15 to TRBJ2-7, with TRBD2 matching over 13 bases. This CDR3 contains 17 residues. Trimming at V came to 2 bases and at J to 1 base, leaving 5 bases not matched to a gene. Germline values: CDR1 LNHNV, CDR2 YYDKDF (reference sequence). As DNA, the CDR3 is TGTGCCACCAGCAGAACGCCGGGACTAGCGGGGTCCTACGAGCAGTACTTC. Its protein is CATSRTPGLAGSYEQYF.

This clonotype was counted at least ten times. The rearrangement links TRBV4-1 to TRBJ2-7, with 13 bases aligning to TRBD2. Germline V gene sequence: CDR1 MGHRA, CDR2 YSYEKL. There are 18 residues in the CDR3. V lost 0 bases and J lost 3; bases outside the gene matches: 8. The CDR3 nucleotides are TGCGCCAGCAGCCAAGATACTAGCGGGAGGGCCGGTCTCTACGAGCAGTACTTC. It codes for CASSQDTSGRAGLYEQYF.

The genes are TRBV28 and TRBJ1-5; TRBD1 might be the D (5 bases). The length of the CDR3 is 13 residues. Trimming took off 7 bases at V and 4 bases at J, with 11 bases between the two ends. CDR1 MDHEN and CDR2 SYDVKM come from the germline V gene. CDR3 DNA sequence: TGTGCCAGCACACCAGGGTTGAATCAGCCCCAGCATTTT. Its translation: CASTPGLNQPQHF.

The chain combines TRBV12-3 or TRBV12-4 with TRBJ2-7, with D possibly matching TRBD1 (8 bases). V was pared by 6 bases and J by 2 bases, with 17 bases between. CDR3 size: 15 residues. CDR3 sequence (DNA): TGTGCCAGCAGCCAGGGGGGGGGACAGGCCTACGAGCAGTACTTC. Its translation is CASSQGGGQAYEQYF.

This clonotype was found many times. The chain carries TRBV20-1 and TRBJ1-2; perhaps TRBD1 as D (6 bases). The CDR3 consists of 13 residues. CDR1 is DFQATT and CDR2 is SNEGSKA in the germline V gene (reference sequence). The V end was cut by 3 bases, the J end by 8 bases, with 16 bases between. CDR3 in DNA: TGCAGTGCTAGTGGAACAGGGAGAATGGGCTACACCTTC. As protein: CSASGTGRMGYTF.

This clonotype was counted ten times or more. The rearrangement joins TRBV7-2 to TRBJ2-7, with 7 bases aligning to TRBD2. Germline V lookup: CDR1 SGHTA, CDR2 FQGNSA. This CDR3 has 14 residues. V shed 2 bases and J 0 bases; nucleotides not matched to a gene: 1. CDR3 residues: CASSLRDYSYEQYF. CDR3 in DNA: TGTGCCAGCAGCTTAAGGGACTACTCCTACGAGCAGTACTTC.

On this clonotype itself: A much larger clone is a single base away; this may be a read error. This rearrangement joins TRBV29-1 to TRBJ1-5, with TRBD1 as a possible D gene (5 bases). This CDR3 has 14 amino acids. Germline loops: CDR1 SQVTM, CDR2 ANQGSEA. V was trimmed by 4 bases and J by 3 bases, leaving 13 bases between them. In DNA, the CDR3 is TGCAGCGTTGGGGAGGGGTATATCAATCAGCCCCAGCATTTT. Translation: CSVGEGYINQPQHF.

Many counts were recorded for this clonotype. The genes are TRBV7-2 and TRBJ2-7, with D perhaps matching TRBD2 (6 bases). CDR1 is SGHTA and CDR2 is FQGNSA in the germline V gene. This CDR3 spans 13 amino acids. Trimming cost V 7 bases and J 6 bases, with 16 bases left between them. CDR3 amino acids: CASKSQGLGEQYF. The CDR3 nucleotides are TGTGCCAGCAAGTCGCAGGGACTCGGCGAGCAGTACTTC.

This clonotype was picked up many times. The chain combines TRBV11-2 with TRBJ1-1; maybe TRBD1 (5 bases). The CDR3 spans 15 residues. V gave up 1 base and J gave up 6 bases, with 15 bases separating them. CDR1 is SGHAT and CDR2 is FQNNGV in the germline V gene. CDR3 sequence reads: CASSLVGGSNAEAFF. CDR3 nucleotide sequence: TGTGCCAGCAGCTTAGTCGGGGGGAGTAACGCTGAAGCTTTCTTT.

V and J are TRBV19 and TRBJ1-4; D is uncertain. Germline CDR1 and CDR2: LNHDA and SQIVND (reference sequence). The CDR3 contains 16 residues. V lost 4 bases and J 5 bases, leaving 17 bases between the germline ends. In nucleotides, the CDR3 is TGTGCCAGTAGTACCGAGGCAGGAGGAGTGAATGAAAAACTGTTTTTT. Its translation is CASSTEAGGVNEKLFF.

This clonotype was counted many times. The rearrangement joins TRBV9 to TRBJ2-2, with TRBD1 as a possible D gene (6 bases). V lost 3 bases and J 4 bases, leaving 13 bases between the germline ends. Germline values: CDR1 SGDLS, CDR2 YYNGEE. This CDR3 contains 15 residues. CDR3 loop: CASSGRTVGTGELFF. For the CDR3, the DNA is TGTGCCAGCAGCGGCCGGACAGTAGGCACCGGGGAGCTGTTTTTT. Filled out from reference TRBV9 and TRBJ2-2, the complete variable domain reads DSGVTQTPKHLITATGQRVTLRCSPRSGDLSVYWYQQSLDQGLQFLIQYYNGEERAKGNILERFSAQQFPDLHSELNLSSLELGDSALYFCASSGRTVGTGELFFGEGSRLTVL.

This clonotype was found many times. The chain links TRBV5-1 to TRBJ2-5; 9 bases fit TRBD2. The trim removed 0 bases at V and 3 bases at J, leaving 3 bases unmatched. The CDR3 loop spans 15 amino acids. CDR1 and CDR2 (germline): SGHRS, YFSETQ. For the CDR3, the DNA is TGCGCCAGCAGCTTGGGCTCTAGCGGGAAAGAGACCCAGTACTTC. It encodes CASSLGSSGKETQYF.

This clonotype has a count of ten or more. This rearrangement joins TRBV6-1 to TRBJ1-6, with D hard to call. Germline lookup yields CDR1 MNHNS and CDR2 SASEGT. This CDR3 spans 15 amino acids. Deletions cut 6 bases from V and 7 bases from J, with 16 bases between. Here the CDR3 DNA reads TGTGCCAGCAGGTGGAATACCCGGCAGAATTCACCCCTCCACTTT. Amino acid sequence: CASRWNTRQNSPLHF.

This clonotype appeared many times. V gene TRBV14 combines with J gene TRBJ1-3, with no clear D. Trimming removed 0 bases at V and 6 bases at J, with 6 bases between. The germline V gene encodes CDR1 SGHDN and CDR2 FVKESK. CDR3 length: 13 amino acids. CDR3 region: CASSQDLLNTIYF. CDR3 coding DNA: TGTGCCAGCAGCCAAGATCTACTAAACACCATATATTTT. Drawing the rest from reference TRBV14 and TRBJ1-3, the complete variable domain is EAGVTQFPSHSVIEKGQTVTLRCDPISGHDNLYWYRRVMGKEIKFLLHFVKESKQDESGMPNNRFLAERTGGTYSTLKVQPAELEDSGVYFCASSQDLLNTIYFGEGSWLTVV.

Many counts were recorded for this clonotype. This chain uses TRBV5-5 with TRBJ1-2, with D unresolved. Germline CDR1 is SGHKS and CDR2 is YYEKEE (reference sequence). The CDR3 loop spans 12 amino acids. The V end was cut by 0 bases, the J end by 2 bases, with 2 bases between. CDR3 nucleotide sequence: TGTGCCAGCAGCTTGGAGAACTATGGCTACACCTTC. Translating it yields CASSLENYGYTF.